The 31 T cell receptor beta chains reported below all come from one sample, sequenced in a study of cytomegalovirus exposure and HLA in healthy donors. Use of 60 Vbeta and 13 Jbeta primers characterized the PCR. Produced via immunoSEQ multiplex PCR; TCRdb's table is partial and in-frame only. The sample has around 150,000 clones; about three quarters are singletons. The sample comprised PBMCs. These receptors came from a woman aged 40 to 55 in good health and CMV-seropositive.

V usage is TRBV5-6 and J usage is TRBJ2-2; no clear D gene. Germline lookup yields CDR1 SGHDT and CDR2 YYEEEE. The CDR3 loop spans 15 amino acids. V was trimmed by 4 bases and J by 1 base, leaving 11 bases between them. The CDR3 spells CASSPAFGNTGELFF. CDR3 nucleotide sequence: TGTGCCAGCAGCCCAGCGTTTGGGAACACCGGGGAGCTGTTTTTT.

The rearrangement uses TRBV28 and TRBJ1-3, with 7 bases that match TRBD1. The CDR3 sequence is 12 residues long. Looked up from germline, CDR1 is MDHEN and CDR2 is SYDVKM. The trim removed 9 bases at V and 3 bases at J, leaving 2 bases unmatched. Here the CDR3 reads CASTGVGNTIYF. The CDR3 coding sequence is TGTGCCAGTACAGGGGTTGGAAACACCATATATTTT. The whole variable domain, filled in from reference TRBV28 and TRBJ1-3, reads DVKVTQSSRYLVKRTGEKVFLECVQDMDHENMFWYRQDPGLGLRLIYFSYDVKMKEKGDIPEGYSVSREKKERFSLILESASTNQTSMYLCASTGVGNTIYFGEGSWLTVV.

This chain links TRBV10-2 with TRBJ2-7; a possible D gene is TRBD2 (5 bases). Germline CDR1 reads WSHSY; CDR2 reads SAAADI. The V end lost 6 bases, the J end lost 1 base, and 10 bases lay between the germline ends. The CDR3 is made up of 13 amino acids. CDR3 amino acids: CASRQAVSYEQYF. The CDR3, as DNA: TGCGCCAGCAGGCAAGCGGTTTCCTACGAGCAGTACTTC.

The rearrangement links TRBV30 to TRBJ1-6; no clear D. The CDR3 is 13 amino acids. V lost 5 bases and J lost 7, with 12 bases in between. Germline CDR1 reads GTSNPN; CDR2 reads SVGIG (reference sequence). In DNA form, the CDR3 reads TGTGCCTGGGCGCCCCTTCGAAATTCACCCCTCCACTTT. It encodes CAWAPLRNSPLHF.

The rearrangement uses TRBV6-5 and TRBJ1-1, with D perhaps matching TRBD1 (6 bases). Between the trimmed V and J ends, which lost 6 bases and 1 base, there was a span of 12 bases. Germline CDR1 and CDR2: MNHEY and SVGAGI. This CDR3 is 14 amino acids long. This CDR3 reads CASRPDRPNTEAFF. DNA of the CDR3: TGTGCCAGCAGGCCCGACAGGCCGAACACTGAAGCTTTCTTT.

V usage is TRBV5-1 and J usage is TRBJ1-6; no reliable D call. The V end was cut by 2 bases, the J end by 0 bases, with 9 bases between. The germline V gene has CDR1 SGHRS and CDR2 YFSETQ. The CDR3 has 16 residues. CDR3 DNA: TGCGCCAGCAGCTTTGGGGAGAGCTCCTATAATTCACCCCTCCACTTT. This sequence encodes CASSFGESSYNSPLHF.

This clone occurred a few times. This chain links TRBV6-1 with TRBJ2-3; TRBD1 might be the D (5 bases). CDR3 length: 12 residues. Germline loops: CDR1 MNHNS, CDR2 SASEGT. Trimming stripped 8 bases from V and 2 bases from J, with 8 bases between. The CDR3 DNA follows: TGTGCCAGCGGACAACTCACAGATACGCAGTATTTT. This gives the protein CASGQLTDTQYF.

The chain has TRBV13 and TRBJ2-1; no clear D gene. CDR1 is PRHDT, CDR2 FYEKMQ, per germline (reference sequence). The germline V and J ends were trimmed by 1 base and 10 bases, with 5 bases remaining between them. The CDR3 spans 11 residues. In DNA, the CDR3 is TGTGCCAGCAGCTTAGATATAGAGCAGTTCTTC. Encoded protein: CASSLDIEQFF.

The chain joins TRBV2 to TRBJ2-2, with TRBD2 identical over 7 bases. Looked up from germline, CDR1 is SNHLY and CDR2 is FYNNEI. The junction had 5 bases not matched to a gene; V was cut back by 7 bases and J by 9 bases. This CDR3 has 12 residues. CDR3 sequence: CASTREVRELFF. The CDR3 DNA reads TGTGCCAGCACACGGGAGGTTAGGGAGCTGTTTTTT. Full variable domain (remainder filled in from reference TRBV2 and TRBJ2-2): EPEVTQTPSHQVTQMGQEVILRCVPISNHLYFYWYRQILGQKVEFLVSFYNNEISEKSEIFDDQFSVERPDGSNFTLKIRSTKLEDSAMYFCASTREVRELFFGEGSRLTVL.

This chain joins TRBV28 and TRBJ1-4; D possibly corresponds to TRBD1 (5 bases). CDR1 and CDR2 (germline): MDHEN, SYDVKM. V gave up 6 bases and J gave up 4 bases, with 9 bases separating them. CDR3 length: 13 amino acids. The CDR3 loop is CASSGGDNEKLFF. The CDR3 DNA reads as TGTGCCAGCAGCGGAGGGGATAATGAAAAACTGTTTTTT.

The chain combines TRBV4-2 with TRBJ2-1; TRBD1 matches at 8 bases. The CDR3 spans 16 residues. The V and J ends lost 0 bases and 8 bases, in that order; junction bases with no gene match: 9. Germline V gives CDR1 LGHNA, CDR2 YNFKEQ. The CDR3 DNA follows: TGTGCCAGCAGCCAAGACTGGACAGGGCTTAGGGATGAGCAGTTCTTC. It encodes CASSQDWTGLRDEQFF.

In this sample, this clone turned up once. The rearrangement joins TRBV7-9 to TRBJ2-2; D may be TRBD1 (6 bases). The CDR3 totals 15 residues. Germline CDR1 is SEHNR and CDR2 is FQNEAQ (reference sequence). Trimming took 4 bases from V and 1 from J, leaving 10 bases between them. For the CDR3, the DNA is TGTGCCAGCAGCTCCCAGGGACAGAACACCGGGGAGCTGTTTTTT. Translated, it gives CASSSQGQNTGELFF.

V and J are TRBV7-2 and TRBJ2-7; possible D gene TRBD2, 6 bases. CDR1 SGHTA and CDR2 FQGNSA come from the germline V gene. V lost 7 bases, J lost 2 bases, and 15 bases lay in between. The CDR3 spans 14 residues. CDR3 sequence reads: CASTYRRGPYEQYF. As DNA, the CDR3 is TGTGCCAGCACCTACAGGAGGGGACCCTACGAGCAGTACTTC. The entire variable domain, with the rest obtained from reference TRBV7-2 and TRBJ2-7, is as follows: GAGVSQSPSNKVTEKGKDVELRCDPISGHTALYWYRQSLGQGLEFLIYFQGNSAPDKSGLPSDRFSAERTGGSVSTLTIQRTQQEDSAVYLCASTYRRGPYEQYFGPGTRLTVT.

V and J are TRBV7-6 and TRBJ1-1; 7 bases line up with TRBD1. V dropped 5 bases and J dropped 7; count of bases not matched to a gene: 10. This CDR3 contains 14 residues. Germline CDR1 reads SGHVS; CDR2 reads FNYEAQ. The CDR3 nucleotides are TGTGCCAGCAGCGAGGGACAGCCTATCGGTGAAGCTTTCTTT. It is translated as CASSEGQPIGEAFF. The full variable domain, with the rest looked up from reference TRBV7-6 and TRBJ1-1, is GAGVSQSPRYKVTKRGQDVALRCDPISGHVSLYWYRQALGQGPEFLTYFNYEAQQDKSGLPNDRFSAERPEGSISTLTIQRTEQRDSAMYRCASSEGQPIGEAFFGQGTRLTVV.

In its sample, this clone was seen a few times. The chain couples TRBV18 to TRBJ1-1, with D perhaps TRBD1 (5 bases). The germline V gene has CDR1 KGHSH and CDR2 LQKENI. V was shortened by 2 bases and J by 0 bases, with 7 bases between the two germline ends. The CDR3 has 14 amino acids. The CDR3 loop is CASSPRQLNTEAFF. CDR3 DNA sequence: TGTGCCAGCTCACCAAGACAGTTGAACACTGAAGCTTTCTTT.

This chain uses TRBV7-2 with TRBJ1-1; perhaps TRBD1 as D (6 bases). Germline V CDR1 and CDR2: SGHTA, FQGNSA. Trimming left V 0 bases short and J 7 bases short, with 9 bases between. The CDR3 contains 13 residues. For the CDR3, the DNA is TGTGCCAGCAGCTTAGCTTGGGGGCGTGAAGCTTTCTTT. It specifies CASSLAWGREAFF.

The sample holds a few counts of this clone. The CDR3 protein is CASGRGKSLEQYF. The CDR3 bases are TGTGCCTCGGGTCGTGGCAAATCCCTCGAGCAGTACTTC. V is TRBV2 and J is TRBJ2-5; D remains ambiguous. The DNA end favors TRBJ2-7, so the J call may be wrong. This CDR3 comprises 13 residues. The V gene's germline CDR1 is SNHLY and CDR2 FYNNEI.

The table lists this clone with a count of one. The rearrangement joins TRBV5-5 to TRBJ1-5; D unclear. Trimming left V 4 bases short and J 4 bases short, with 15 bases between. Germline V lookup: CDR1 SGHKS, CDR2 YYEKEE (reference sequence). The CDR3 has 15 amino acids. CDR3 residues: CASSPEGRENQPQHF. The CDR3, as DNA: TGTGCCAGCAGCCCCGAGGGCCGAGAAAATCAGCCCCAGCATTTT.

The chain carries TRBV18 and TRBJ1-3; 10 nucleotides align to TRBD1. The CDR3 has 16 residues. The germline CDR1 and CDR2 sequences are KGHSH and LQKENI. The trim removed 5 bases at V and 4 bases at J, leaving 8 bases unmatched. The CDR3 DNA is TGTGCCAGCTCATCCACCGGGACAGGGGACGGAAACACCATATATTTT. Amino acids: CASSSTGTGDGNTIYF.

V usage is TRBV7-9 and J usage is TRBJ2-7; no definite D call. Germline values: CDR1 SEHNR, CDR2 FQNEAQ (reference sequence). The CDR3 has 12 residues. V lost 5 bases to trimming and J lost 2 bases, with 7 bases between them. The CDR3 protein is CASSLAPYEQYF. The CDR3 region has the DNA TGTGCCAGCAGCCTCGCGCCCTACGAGCAGTACTTC.

This chain links TRBV18 with TRBJ2-2; the D gene is possibly TRBD1 (5 bases). CDR3 length: 13 residues. The V end was cut by 6 bases, the J end by 7 bases, with 12 bases between. CDR1 and CDR2 from the germline V gene are KGHSH and LQKENI. For the CDR3, the DNA is TGTGCCAGCTCCGCGGACATCAACGGGGAGCTGTTTTTT. It encodes CASSADINGELFF.

J is TRBJ1-1 and V is TRBV7-8, with D perhaps TRBD1 (6 bases). Trimming took 3 bases from V and 0 from J, leaving 11 bases between them. Germline V gives CDR1 SGHVS, CDR2 FQNEAQ. This CDR3 contains 15 residues. CDR3 nucleotide sequence: TGTGCCAGCAGCTTGGCCGACAGGATGAACACTGAAGCTTTCTTT. Translation: CASSLADRMNTEAFF.

The chain employs TRBV10-3 and TRBJ2-7; tentatively, D is TRBD1 (5 bases). Looked up from germline, CDR1 is ENHRY and CDR2 is SYGVKD. The CDR3 covers 14 residues. V was shortened by 11 bases and J by 4 bases, with 21 bases between the two germline ends. CDR3 DNA sequence: TGTGCCTCTGGATGGGGCAACGCGGAATACGAGCAGTACTTC. Translation gives CASGWGNAEYEQYF.

This chain joins TRBV7-2 and TRBJ2-7, with 7 bases identical to TRBD1. The germline CDR1 and CDR2 sequences are SGHTA and FQGNSA. This CDR3 comprises 14 residues. Trimming removed 1 base from V and 6 bases from J; junction bases left unmatched: 6. CDR3 sequence (DNA): TGTGCCAGCAGCTTAGTCTCGGCAGGGGGCGAGCAGTACTTC. Its translation is CASSLVSAGGEQYF.

The chain couples TRBV10-3 to TRBJ1-5, with 11 bases lining up with TRBD1. This CDR3 spans 14 amino acids. V was clipped by 9 bases and J by 2 bases; unmatched bases: 3. The germline gives CDR1 ENHRY, CDR2 SYGVKD. The CDR3 DNA is TGTGCCATAGGACAGGGGGCTGGCAATCAGCCCCAGCATTTT. This sequence encodes CAIGQGAGNQPQHF.

CDR3 amino acids: CAWSSGVSGANVLTF. Written as DNA, the CDR3 is TGTGCCTGGAGTTCCGGAGTATCTGGGGCCAACGTCCTGACTTTC. The chain employs TRBV30 and TRBJ2-6, with D uncertain. The CDR3 consists of 15 residues. Trimming cost V 2 bases and J 1 base, with 9 bases left between them. Germline CDR1 reads GTSNPN; CDR2 reads SVGIG (reference sequence).

A note on this clone: Distinct nucleotide sequences in the sample also encode this CDR3. The chain employs TRBV5-6 and TRBJ1-2; D not resolved. The germline V gene has CDR1 SGHDT and CDR2 YYEEEE. This CDR3 spans 13 amino acids. The ends were cut back, 1 base at V and 0 bases at J, with 4 bases in the middle. CDR3: CASSLTANYGYTF. In nucleotides, the CDR3 is TGTGCCAGCAGCTTGACAGCTAACTATGGCTACACCTTC.

In this sample, this clone turned up a few times. The genes are TRBV5-1 and TRBJ2-7; 8 nucleotides line up with TRBD1. Trimming took 2 bases from V and 2 from J; bases not matched to a gene: 3. The CDR3 runs 14 residues. Looked up from germline, CDR1 is SGHRS and CDR2 is YFSETQ. As DNA, the CDR3 is TGCGCCAGCAGCTTCGACAGGGGCGCCTACGAGCAGTACTTC. Its protein product is CASSFDRGAYEQYF. The variable domain in full, completed from reference TRBV5-1 and TRBJ2-7, reads KAGVTQTPRYLIKTRGQQVTLSCSPISGHRSVSWYQQTPGQGLQFLFEYFSETQRNKGNFPGRFSGRQFSNSRSEMNVSTLELGDSALYLCASSFDRGAYEQYFGPGTRLTVT.

V and J are TRBV19 and TRBJ2-7, with 9 bases aligning to TRBD1. This CDR3 comprises 14 residues. V trimming: 7 bases; J trimming: 5 bases; junction bases outside the gene matches: 9. The germline V gene has CDR1 LNHDA and CDR2 SQIVND (reference sequence). The CDR3 is CASTAGTGYHEQYF. CDR3 coding DNA: TGTGCCAGTACCGCCGGGACAGGGTATCACGAGCAGTACTTC. Full variable domain (missing parts from reference TRBV19 and TRBJ2-7): DGGITQSPKYLFRKEGQNVTLSCEQNLNHDAMYWYRQDPGQGLRLIYYSQIVNDFQKGDIAEGYSVSREKKESFPLTVTSAQKNPTAFYLCASTAGTGYHEQYFGPGTRLTVT.

In nucleotides, the CDR3 is TGTGCCAGCAGTGAAGGATTAGGGGCGCCCCAGCATTTT. It encodes CASSEGLGAPQHF. V gene TRBV6-1 combines with J gene TRBJ1-5; tentative D call: TRBD1 (5 bases). The germline gives CDR1 MNHNS, CDR2 SASEGT. Trimming left V 1 base short and J 9 bases short, with 10 bases between. The CDR3 length is 13 residues.

This chain links TRBV7-7 with TRBJ2-3; D gene ambiguous. Trimming took off 3 bases at V and 2 bases at J, with 9 bases between the two ends. The CDR3 loop spans 14 amino acids. Germline V gene data show CDR1 as SSHAT and CDR2 as FNYEAQ (reference sequence). DNA for the CDR3: TGTGCCAGCAGCTTTGGCGGAGCCACAGATACGCAGTATTTT. Residues: CASSFGGATDTQYF.